This record covers a single TCR beta chain. TCRdb keeps only in-frame clones here, not all; method: immunoSEQ multiplex PCR. The sample comprises under 25,000 clones, approximately 82% of which are singletons, and approximately 1.5% rests with the top ten. The CDR3 spans 16 residues. Germline-derived CDR1 and CDR2 are SGHNT and YENEEA. Trimming cost V 0 bases and J 1 base; bases outside gene matches: 3. The data belong to a study of PD-L1 blockade in urothelial cancer. The time point here: peripheral blood 6 weeks after treatment start. The origin of this receptor is a man aged 65 to 85 with urothelial cancer. Specimen: PBMCs, collected around atezolizumab (anti-PD-L1) treatment. The rearrangement uses TRBV11-3 and TRBJ2-1; 7 nucleotides agree with TRBD2. The CDR3 reads CASSLDTGGSYNEQFF. The CDR3 DNA reads TGTGCCAGCAGCTTAGACACGGGGGGATCCTACAATGAGCAGTTCTTC.